These 8 T cell receptor beta chains were sequenced from one sample in a study of blood T cell repertoires in COVID-19. The table came from immunoSEQ multiplex PCR; TCRdb's copy has only in-frame clones and leaves some out. This table holds more than 45,000 clones, 85% to 90% found once. Sample: peripheral blood. All receptors come from a woman aged 80 or older with COVID-19, enrolled during active disease.

The chain joins TRBV10-3 to TRBJ1-2; TRBD1 is a possible D gene (6 bases). The germline V gene has CDR1 ENHRY and CDR2 SYGVKD. Trimming removed 3 bases at V and 5 bases at J, with 16 bases between. The CDR3 is 15 amino acids. The CDR3 spells CAISEAGGIYYGYTF. Written as DNA, the CDR3 is TGTGCCATCAGTGAAGCTGGGGGCATTTATTATGGCTACACCTTC.

This clone is medium-sized (0.01 to 0.1%). The chain couples TRBV2 to TRBJ1-5; TRBD1 aligns across 9 bases. The CDR3 totals 13 residues. Germline CDR1 reads SNHLY; CDR2 reads FYNNEI. The junction had 6 bases not matched to a gene; V was cut back by 7 bases and J by 8 bases. The CDR3 protein is CASNTGGAKPQHF. The CDR3 region has the DNA TGTGCCAGCAACACAGGGGGCGCAAAGCCCCAGCATTTT.

The rearrangement uses TRBV9 and TRBJ1-6, with a weak D call TRBD1 (5 bases). With 3 bases removed from V and 5 bases from J, the gap between germline ends came to 12 bases. The CDR3 has 15 residues. CDR1 is SGDLS, CDR2 YYNGEE, per germline. The CDR3 DNA is TGTGCCAGCAGCGCTACTCCGGGGGATAATTCACCCCTCCACTTT. Amino acid sequence: CASSATPGDNSPLHF.

This rearrangement joins TRBV12-3 or TRBV12-4 to TRBJ1-2; D not certain. The CDR3 runs to 13 residues. The germline V and J ends were trimmed by 5 bases and 4 bases, with 11 bases remaining between them. DNA for the CDR3: TGTGCCAGCAGTCCAGTGGGCCCCTATGGCTACACCTTC. Residues: CASSPVGPYGYTF.

V gene TRBV6-6 combines with J gene TRBJ1-1; D is unclear. The CDR3 has 13 residues. Trimming took 4 bases from V and 12 from J, leaving 18 bases between them. From germline, CDR1 is MNHNY and CDR2 SVGAGI (reference sequence). The CDR3 is CASSFRPSGETFF. In nucleotides, the CDR3 is TGTGCCAGCAGTTTCCGCCCGTCCGGGGAAACTTTCTTT.

The chain has TRBV5-1 and TRBJ2-7; a weak D match, TRBD1 (5 bases). CDR3 length equals 15 residues. Trimming removed 0 bases at V and 7 bases at J, with 17 bases between. Per the germline V gene, CDR1 is SGHRS and CDR2 is YFSETQ. The CDR3 spells CASSLEGQLTREQYF. CDR3 in DNA: TGCGCCAGCAGCTTGGAGGGGCAGCTGACGAGAGAGCAGTACTTC.

V gene TRBV14 combines with J gene TRBJ1-1, with 8 bases identical to TRBD1. The CDR3 totals 11 residues. V trimming: 9 bases; J trimming: 7 bases; junction bases outside the gene matches: 4. CDR1 is SGHDN and CDR2 is FVKESK in the germline V gene. The CDR3 coding sequence is TGTGCCAGTGGACAGGGTGTTGAAGCTTTCTTT. Translated, it gives CASGQGVEAFF.

The chain employs TRBV10-2 and TRBJ1-1, with 8 positions matching TRBD1. CDR1 and CDR2 from the germline V gene are WSHSY and SAAADI. With V trimmed by 7 bases and J by 4 bases, 5 bases remained unmatched. The CDR3 is made up of 13 amino acids. CDR3 in DNA: TGCGCCAGCACCCTTACAGGGGGCACTGAAGCTTTCTTT. Protein product: CASTLTGGTEAFF.